This TCR beta chain was identified during a study of T cells in Graves' hyperthyroidism and ophthalmopathy (dated by TCRdb to the late 2010s). Study-wide context: Peripheral blood was sampled at the time of initial diagnosis, prior to any treatment. TCR V-J signatures able to tell the groups apart were searched for in a discovery cohort of 90 to 100 patients, of whom 43 had Graves' ophthalmopathy and 55 to 60 had stable Graves' hyperthyroidism. Prospective prediction of ophthalmopathy was tested in an independent validation cohort consisting of 18 to 20 hyperthyroidism patients and around 16 patients who later progressed to ophthalmopathy. The 100 discovery patients were randomly split 7:3 into training and test sets. In roughly six Graves' hyperthyroidism patients, the study also compared T-cell repertoires from thyroid tissue with T-cell repertoires from blood. Following sampling, methimazole starting at 30 mg daily was given to hyperthyroidism patients, and high-dose intravenous methylprednisolone was given to ophthalmopathy patients. TCR Vbeta CDR3 sequencing of 140 or so peripheral blood samples (over 40 ophthalmopathy, roughly 72 hyperthyroidism and around 17 progressor patients) is reported in the paper. Overall study outcomes, separate from this receptor: Sample size was not statistically predetermined, and blinding of investigators to group allocation was not performed. During validation, the model predicted progression to ophthalmopathy a median of about 6.5 months ahead of onset, with more than 55% sensitivity and 72.22% specificity. Most expanded thyroid clonotypes (frequency above 0.001) were also detected in blood, suggesting blood repertoires may reflect thyroid immune responses. In cross-validation, a model built on a 13 V-J signature told ophthalmopathy apart from stable hyperthyroidism with 85% to 90% sensitivity and around 84% specificity, and in testing the same model reached 80%/75%.

Amplification of TCR beta CDR3 regions was carried out from RNA transcripts. For the first round of RT-PCR on the TCR CDR3, the HTBI primer set was used together with the Qiagen OneStep RT-PCR kit. The libraries were constructed in a second round of multiplex PCR and then size-selected and purified. Paired-end sequencing of the libraries was performed with 100 bp reads on an Illumina HiSeq2000. On the authors' methods: Raw data were processed with SOAPnuke, discarding reads with adapters, uncalled bases, mean Phred below 15, or no exact constant-primer or identifier match. High-quality paired reads were merged with COPE v1.2.5, and unique nucleotide sequences were defined as clonotypes. MiTCR v1.1 was used to align clonotypes to the IMGT TRBV, TRBD and TRBJ reference segments. Only V-J combinations with frequency above 0.0001, covering about 99% of repertoires, were analysed. The TCS score was defined as F50 (clonal expansion) divided by E x V (chaos), with BLOSUM62-based TCRdist calculated between CDR3 peptides within each V-J. Welch's t-statistics and random forest reduced fewer than 600 V-J features to around 14, which were used in a naive Bayes classifier (R e1071). The Morisita-Horn index was used to measure how similar the thyroid and blood repertoires were. TCRdb ran its own pipeline on the public reads, namely fastp trimming at Q25 and MiXCR clone calling, and kept in-frame beta chains. Each entry is one CDR3 protein sequence, shown with its most common DNA and genes. TCRdb's processing, not the authors' own work, is the source of the V and J calls. The sample table records approximately 610,000 distinct CDR3 sequences; roughly 14% of these occur just once. The top ten clonotypes cover roughly 4.3% of the sample.

Ophthalmopathy patients had moderately to severely active disease, Clinical Activity Score of at least 3, NOSPECS grade of at least 4, and duration under 3 months. Any patient with an uncontrolled infection, another autoimmune disease, pregnancy or lactation was excluded. Diagnoses were established on the basis of clinical symptoms, serum thyroxine and TRAb, thyroid ultrasound, and orbital computed tomography. PBMCs were isolated from 7.5 to 10 ml of fresh peripheral blood by Ficoll-Paque density gradient centrifugation. Total RNA was extracted using Trizol reagent, and RNA quality was assessed on an Agilent 2100 Bioanalyzer. This clonotype was seen many times. The antigen it recognizes is unknown. The sample holds no much larger clone one base away, and base qualities are not on file. After removal of 0 bases from V and 4 bases from J, the junction retains 9 bases not matched to a gene. CDR1 and CDR2 (SGDLS, YYNGEE) derive from the germline V gene. Including the terminal cysteine and phenylalanine, the CDR3 comprises 17 residues. This entry keeps only the CDR3 DNA: 51 bases, framed from base 1.

Sequencing was carried out using blood. This sequence originates from a woman between 40 and 55 years old with Graves' ophthalmopathy. The chain couples TRBV9 to TRBJ2-5, with 10 central nucleotides matching TRBD2. The CDR3 amino acid sequence is: CASSVGTGTSAGETQYF. The sequence in DNA is TGTGCCAGCAGCGTAGGAACCGGGACTAGCGCAGGAGAGACCCAGTACTTC.